The sequence of this T cell receptor beta chain was determined in a study of chemoradiotherapy in HPV16-positive cancers. Samples were taken several times over chemoradiotherapy. Findings of the study overall: During treatment, candidate HPV-specific clones and E7-related motifs expanded in tumor. Functional assays defining HPV-specific T cells used only two HPV16-positive patients. Better recurrence-free survival went with HPV-responsive T-cell expansion in HPV16-positive patients.

TCRdb keeps only in-frame clones here, not all; method: immunoSEQ multiplex PCR. The sample lists about 9,000 clones, about 80% seen once, with approximately 8.7% in the top ten. Comments on this clone: Its cognate antigen is unknown.

V lost 6 bases, J lost 2 bases, and 16 bases lay in between. Germline CDR1 and CDR2: MNHNS and SASEGT. The length of the CDR3 is 15 residues. This TCR was sampled from a human donor with HPV-associated anogenital cancer. Sampling was done from a patient who underwent chemoradiotherapy. This chain links TRBV6-1 with TRBJ1-2, with D possibly matching TRBD1 (5 bases). CDR3 DNA sequence: TGTGCCAGCAGCGCCCTTATAGACAGCAACTATGGCTACACCTTC. It specifies CASSALIDSNYGYTF.